This TCR beta chain comes out of a study of blood T cell repertoires in COVID-19. Study-wide context: The analysed material was cDNA or gDNA that came from T cells, B-cell-depleted T cells, or PBMCs.

While infection was still active, Seattle patients were enrolled and then followed longitudinally. Trimming cost V 4 bases and J 5 bases, with 6 bases left between them. The CDR3 is 12 residues long. Per the original data handling: How many nucleated cells were present was estimated from reference gene primer amplification. Clones were read by immunoSEQ multiplex PCR, and TCRdb kept only the in-frame ones, dropping some. D and trimming were read from the DNA, whereas the V and J calls and clone size are those reported in that table. This sample yields 250,000 or so clones, of which 88% are seen a single time; about 5.9% belongs to the top ten.

The chain joins TRBV12-3 or TRBV12-4 to TRBJ1-5; D possibly corresponds to TRBD1 (5 bases). Sample: peripheral blood. The source of this sequence is a woman aged 25-40 years with COVID-19, enrolled during active disease. The CDR3 here is CASSSRDQPQHF. DNA of the CDR3: TGTGCCAGCAGTTCCAGGGATCAGCCCCAGCATTTT.